Sequencing of this TCR beta chain was carried out in a study of blood T cell repertoires in COVID-19. Overall study context: Sites in the United States, Italy and Spain provided acute and convalescent COVID-19 samples. Nucleic acid was either cDNA or gDNA, and it came from T cells, B-cell-depleted T cells, or PBMCs.

CDR3 length: 14 residues. Germline V gene data show CDR1 as SGHRS and CDR2 as YFSETQ. After removal of 4 bases from V and 7 bases from J, the junction contained 7 bases not matched to a gene. As processed by the authors: Reference gene primer amplification yielded estimated nucleated cell counts. The protocol was immunoSEQ multiplex PCR, while the TCRdb copy is restricted to in-frame clones and leaves out a portion. That table supplies the V and J calls and clone size; D and trimming were determined from the DNA. The data contain some 52,000 clones, about 85% of them singletons. The chain carries TRBV5-1 and TRBJ1-2; 10 positions agree with TRBD1. The source material was peripheral blood. This clonotype was obtained from a man aged 45-65 years with acute or convalescent COVID-19. CDR3 DNA: TGCGCCAGCAGCCGGGGGACAGGGGAATCTGGCTACACCTTC. It encodes CASSRGTGESGYTF.